This T cell receptor beta chain was captured in a study of blood T cell repertoires in COVID-19. In the authors' methods: Scientists estimated how many nucleated cells there were by amplifying reference gene primers. Profiled with immunoSEQ multiplex PCR; TCRdb holds only in-frame clones, not every one. Clonal size and the V and J genes are those of that table, whereas D and trimming came from the DNA. The table has about 280,000 clones, around 90% seen once. Trimming removed 4 bases at V and 0 bases at J, with 10 bases between. CDR3 length: 14 amino acids. Germline assignment: CDR1 MNHEY and CDR2 SVGEGT.

Material: peripheral blood. The J gene is TRBJ2-7, the V gene TRBV6-2 or TRBV6-3, with D unclear. The receptor was isolated from a man between 18 and 29 years old with active or convalescent COVID-19. Here the CDR3 DNA reads TGTGCCAGCAGTTCCCCAACTGGCTCCTACGAGCAGTACTTC. This sequence encodes CASSSPTGSYEQYF.